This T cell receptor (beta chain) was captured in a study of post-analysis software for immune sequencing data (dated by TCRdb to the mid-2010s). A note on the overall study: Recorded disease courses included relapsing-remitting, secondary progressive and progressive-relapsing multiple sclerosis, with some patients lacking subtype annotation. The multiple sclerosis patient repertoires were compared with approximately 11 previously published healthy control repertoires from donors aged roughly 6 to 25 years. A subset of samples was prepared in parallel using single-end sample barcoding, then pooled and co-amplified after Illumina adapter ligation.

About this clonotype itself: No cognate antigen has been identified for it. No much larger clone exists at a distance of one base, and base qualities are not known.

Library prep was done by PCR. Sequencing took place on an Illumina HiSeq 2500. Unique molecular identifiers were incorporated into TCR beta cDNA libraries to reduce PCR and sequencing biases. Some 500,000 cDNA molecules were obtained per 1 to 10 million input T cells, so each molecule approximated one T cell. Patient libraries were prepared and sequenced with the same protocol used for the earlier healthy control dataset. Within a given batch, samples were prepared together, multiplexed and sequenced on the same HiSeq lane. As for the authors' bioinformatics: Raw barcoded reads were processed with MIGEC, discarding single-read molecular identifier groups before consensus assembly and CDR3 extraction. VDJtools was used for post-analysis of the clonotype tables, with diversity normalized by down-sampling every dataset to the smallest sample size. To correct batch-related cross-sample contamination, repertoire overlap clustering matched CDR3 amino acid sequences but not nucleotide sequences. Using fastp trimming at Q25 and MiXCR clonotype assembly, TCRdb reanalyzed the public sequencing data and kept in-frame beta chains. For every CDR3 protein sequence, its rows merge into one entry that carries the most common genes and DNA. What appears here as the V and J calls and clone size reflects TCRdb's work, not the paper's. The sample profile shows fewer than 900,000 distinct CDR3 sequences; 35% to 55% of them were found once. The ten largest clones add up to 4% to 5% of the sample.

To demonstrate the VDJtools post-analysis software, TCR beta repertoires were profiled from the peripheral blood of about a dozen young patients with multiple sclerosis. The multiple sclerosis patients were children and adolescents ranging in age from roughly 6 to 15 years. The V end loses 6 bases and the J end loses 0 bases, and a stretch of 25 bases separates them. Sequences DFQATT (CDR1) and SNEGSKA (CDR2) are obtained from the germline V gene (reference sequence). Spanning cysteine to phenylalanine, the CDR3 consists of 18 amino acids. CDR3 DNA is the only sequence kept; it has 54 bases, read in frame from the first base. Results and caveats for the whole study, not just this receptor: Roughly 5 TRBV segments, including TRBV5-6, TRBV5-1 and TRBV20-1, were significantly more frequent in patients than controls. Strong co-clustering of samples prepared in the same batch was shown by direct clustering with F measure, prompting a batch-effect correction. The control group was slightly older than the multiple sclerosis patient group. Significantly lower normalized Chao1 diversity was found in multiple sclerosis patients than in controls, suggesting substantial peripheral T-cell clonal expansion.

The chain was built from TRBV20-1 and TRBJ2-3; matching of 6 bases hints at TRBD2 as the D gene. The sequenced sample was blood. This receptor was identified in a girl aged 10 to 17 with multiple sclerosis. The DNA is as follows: TGCAGTGCGATAAGGAGTAGCGGAATCGAAAGTAGCACAGATACGCAGTATTTT. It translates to CSAIRSSGIESSTDTQYF.